Reported below is one TCR beta chain. The antigen is not known. Germline CDR1 and CDR2: SGHNT and YYREEE (reference sequence). V was pared by 0 bases and J by 1 base, with 16 bases of the junction left unmatched. The CDR3 length is 19 residues. This sample is drawn from a study of T-cell reconstitution after alpha-beta-depleted transplantation in children. Study-wide results and limits: At around two months after transplant, the alpha-beta T cells were reportedly derived from several hundred expanded clones that came from non-depleted graft cells. Some patients showed high day-60 TCRbeta diversity, which derived from surviving recipient T cells and thymic progenitors. Newly generated T cells supplied most T-cell counts and diversity one year post-transplant.

Molecular barcoding with unique molecular identifiers was used for the TCRbeta library. TCRdb processed the PCR reads anew with MiXCR; each CDR3 protein has one entry. The table records about 110,000 distinct CDR3 sequences, 5.5% to 7% of them present only once. The V and J genes are TRBV5-4 and TRBJ2-7; 7 nucleotides match TRBD1. Sequences were derived from PBMCs, mostly from graft donor cells, sampled 360 days after TCRalphabeta/CD19-depleted stem cell transplant. This TCR came from a male patient between 2 and 15 years old who had a stem cell transplant for acute lymphoblastic leukemia, so the T cells may come from the graft donor. CDR3: CASSLAYLKGAVKSYEQYF. The DNA of the CDR3 is TGTGCCAGCAGCTTGGCCTACCTTAAGGGGGCGGTCAAATCCTACGAGCAGTACTTC.